Listed below are T cell receptor beta chains from one sample, sequenced in a study of blood T cell repertoires in COVID-19. The table came from immunoSEQ multiplex PCR; TCRdb's copy has only in-frame clones and leaves some out. The table has 35,000 to 50,000 clones, 80% to 90% seen once. Sequencing was carried out using peripheral blood. These receptors came from a woman between 65 and 79 years old in a cohort sampled during active COVID-19. CDR3s include the opening cysteine and the closing phenylalanine or tryptophan. D genes are given only for firm matches. Not all rows give a size; the values are once, few, many and, for expanded clones, a class.

v_call	d_call	j_call	clone_size	cdr3_nt	cdr3_aa
TRBV24-1	.	TRBJ2-1	.	TGTGCCACCAGTGATTTTATGGACATCCAGTTCTTC	CATSDFMDIQFF
TRBV4-3	.	TRBJ1-3	.	TGCGCCAGCAGCCAAGATCTAGCAGACTCTGGAAACACCATATATTTT	CASSQDLADSGNTIYF
TRBV27	TRBD1	TRBJ1-2	.	TGTGCCAGCAGTCCCCAGGGGGGTGTTTATGGCTACACCTTC	CASSPQGGVYGYTF
TRBV5-4	.	TRBJ2-2	.	TGTGCCAGCAGCCCCCCGGGAAGGGCGAACACCGGGGAGCTGTTTTTT	CASSPPGRANTGELFF
TRBV28	TRBD1	TRBJ2-7	.	TGTGCCAGCAGTTTAAGGGGGCGGAACGAGCAGTACTTC	CASSLRGRNEQYF
TRBV10-3	TRBD2	TRBJ2-2	.	TGTGCCATCAGTGACCGGACTAGCGCCACGGACGGGGAGCTGTTTTTT	CAISDRTSATDGELFF
TRBV6-5	.	TRBJ2-1	.	TGTGCCAGCAGGCTAGGGGTCCACAATGAGCAGTTCTTC	CASRLGVHNEQFF
TRBV29-1	.	TRBJ1-2	.	TGCAGCGTTGTATTTCCTGGGCATGGCTACACCTTC	CSVVFPGHGYTF
TRBV2	TRBD2	TRBJ2-3	once	TGTGCCAGCAGTCGGACTAGCGGGTGGGATACGCAGTATTTT	CASSRTSGWDTQYF
TRBV28	.	TRBJ2-7	.	TGTGCCAGCAGTTTTGTCTTCGAGCAGTACTTC	CASSFVFEQYF
TRBV7-9	.	TRBJ2-2	few	TGTGCCAGCAGCCCCATGACCGGGGAGCTGTTTTTT	CASSPMTGELFF
TRBV4-1	.	TRBJ1-5	few	TGCGCCAGCAGCCAAGAAACCGCTTTAACCGGTCAGCCCCAGCATTTT	CASSQETALTGQPQHF
TRBV7-2	TRBD2	TRBJ2-1	.	TGTGCCAGCAGCTTTTCCCTAGCGGGATACAATGAGCAGTTCTTC	CASSFSLAGYNEQFF
TRBV4-3	.	TRBJ2-3	.	TGCGCCAGCAGCTCCGCCGGGGTCTATAACGGCGATACGCAGTATTTT	CASSSAGVYNGDTQYF
TRBV20-1	TRBD1	TRBJ2-7	.	TGCAGTGCTAGTATCGGGACAGCCTCCTACGAGCAGTACTTC	CSASIGTASYEQYF
TRBV6-2/TRBV6-3	.	TRBJ2-1	.	TGTGCCAGCAGTTACGGCGGGAGGCAGGGGGATGAGCAGTTCTTC	CASSYGGRQGDEQFF
TRBV5-1	TRBD1	TRBJ1-2	.	TGCGCCAGCAGCGTGGACAGGGGGGATGGCTACACCTTC	CASSVDRGDGYTF
TRBV4-1	TRBD1	TRBJ1-4	.	TGCGCCAGCAGCCAAGTCGGGACAGGGAATGAAAAACTGTTTTTT	CASSQVGTGNEKLFF
TRBV19	TRBD2	TRBJ2-7	.	TGTGCCAGTAGTGGTTATCCGCGGGAGAGCTCCTACGAGCAGTACTTC	CASSGYPRESSYEQYF
TRBV18	.	TRBJ2-2	.	TGTGCCAGCTCAATTTTCGGGGGATTCACCGGGGAGCTGTTTTTT	CASSIFGGFTGELFF
TRBV5-1	TRBD2	TRBJ2-5	.	TGCGCCAGCAGTTTAAATAGCGGGGGAGAGACCCAGTACTTC	CASSLNSGGETQYF
TRBV28	.	TRBJ2-7	.	TGTGCCAGCAGTTTAGGCGCTAGCTCTTACGAGCAGTACTTC	CASSLGASSYEQYF
TRBV29-1	TRBD2	TRBJ2-1	.	TGCAGCGTCTCCGGGACTAGCGGGAGTGATGAGCAGTTCTTC	CSVSGTSGSDEQFF
TRBV5-6	.	TRBJ1-4	.	TGTGCCAGCAGTCGTGAAGCGGGTGAAAAACTGTTTTTT	CASSREAGEKLFF
TRBV27	TRBD1	TRBJ1-2	.	TGTGCCAGCAGTTTATCCACAGGGGCCAACTATGGCTACACCTTC	CASSLSTGANYGYTF
TRBV4-3	TRBD2	TRBJ2-1	once	TGCGCCAGCAGCCACACCTATGGGGGAGGGCCTTACAATGAGCAGTTCTTC	CASSHTYGGGPYNEQFF
TRBV5-5	.	TRBJ2-1	few	TGTGCCAGCAGCCTGAAGGCGGGGACCTACAATGAGCAGTTCTTC	CASSLKAGTYNEQFF
TRBV19	.	TRBJ2-7	once	TGTGCCAGTAGTCGACCCTTGACAGGCCACCACGGAGCTTACGAGCAGTACTTC	CASSRPLTGHHGAYEQYF
TRBV2	.	TRBJ1-1	.	TGTGCCAGCAGTGAATGGGGCGGATCCACTGAAGCTTTCTTT	CASSEWGGSTEAFF
TRBV7-2	TRBD2	TRBJ2-7	.	TGTGCCAGCAGCTTACATAGCGGGAGTGTCTACGAGCAGTACTTC	CASSLHSGSVYEQYF
TRBV19	.	TRBJ2-7	.	TGTGCCAGTAGTATGAGCGGGCGCGAGCAGTACTTC	CASSMSGREQYF
TRBV30	.	TRBJ2-3	.	TGTGCCGGCGATCAGGGAGATACGCAGTATTTT	CAGDQGDTQYF
TRBV2	.	TRBJ2-2	.	TGTGCCAGCAGTGTCACTATAAGGGAGCTGTTTTTT	CASSVTIRELFF
TRBV2	TRBD1	TRBJ1-4	.	TGTGCCAGCAGTAGGACAGGGGTAGATGAAAAACTGTTTTTT	CASSRTGVDEKLFF
TRBV23-1	.	TRBJ1-5	few	TGCGCCAGCAGTCCTCGTGGGCGTGACAGATCTAGCAATCAGCCCCAGCATTTT	CASSPRGRDRSSNQPQHF
TRBV25-1	TRBD2	TRBJ2-7	.	TGTGCCAGCAGTACACTAGCGGCCGAGCAGTACTTC	CASSTLAAEQYF
TRBV28	.	TRBJ2-7	.	TGTGCCAGCAGTTTTAGCGGCATTACCTACGAGCAGTACTTC	CASSFSGITYEQYF
TRBV2	TRBD2	TRBJ2-7	.	TGTGCCAGCATAATACTAGCGGGAGAACGCTGGGCCTACGAGCAGTACTTC	CASIILAGERWAYEQYF
TRBV7-9	.	TRBJ2-7	.	TGTGCCAGCAGCCCAATCCCACATTACGAGCAGTACTTC	CASSPIPHYEQYF
TRBV5-1	TRBD1	TRBJ1-4	.	TGCGCCAGCAGCTTGGTTACAGGGGCAACTAATGAAAAACTGTTTTTT	CASSLVTGATNEKLFF
TRBV25-1	TRBD2	TRBJ2-7	.	TGTGCCAGCAGTGAGCGGGAGTACACCTACGAGCAGTACTTC	CASSEREYTYEQYF
TRBV28	.	TRBJ1-1	.	TGTGCCAGCAGTTTTCCACACGACAGAAGAAACACTGAAGCTTTCTTT	CASSFPHDRRNTEAFF
TRBV15	TRBD1	TRBJ2-1	.	TGTGCCACCAGCAGACAGGGGGCGCGAAATGAGCAGTTCTTC	CATSRQGARNEQFF
TRBV10-3	.	TRBJ1-1	.	TGTGCCACCCAAGTTCCGGGGTCACAGAACACTGAAGCTTTCTTT	CATQVPGSQNTEAFF
TRBV2	.	TRBJ1-1	.	TGTGCCAGCAGTGAAACCCGGGGGGGTATGAACACTGAAGCTTTCTTT	CASSETRGGMNTEAFF
TRBV4-3	TRBD2	TRBJ2-1	.	TGCGCCAGCAGCCAAGCTAGCGGGATTGGGAATGAGCAGTTCTTC	CASSQASGIGNEQFF
TRBV28	TRBD1	TRBJ1-5	medium-sized	TGTGCCAGCAGTTTGGGTCAGGGGGATCAGCCCCAGCATTTT	CASSLGQGDQPQHF
TRBV29-1	.	TRBJ2-7	few	TGCAGCGCCACTAGAGTCCCCTACGAGCAGTACTTC	CSATRVPYEQYF
TRBV7-8	TRBD1	TRBJ2-2	.	TGTGCCAGCAGGGAGACAGGGACGGGCGGGGAGCTGTTTTTT	CASRETGTGGELFF
TRBV13	.	TRBJ1-4	.	TGTGCCAGCAGCCACAGGGCATCTAATGAAAAACTGTTTTTT	CASSHRASNEKLFF
TRBV5-1	TRBD1	TRBJ2-5	.	TGCGCCAGCAGCCCCCGGACAGGGGAGACCCAGTACTTC	CASSPRTGETQYF
TRBV5-1	.	TRBJ2-2	.	TGCGCCAGCAGGTCTATAGGGGCAAGCACCGGGGAGCTGTTTTTT	CASRSIGASTGELFF
TRBV7-9	.	TRBJ2-7	few	TGTGCCAGCAGCTTAGGGGCCGCTCCACACCACTACGAGCAGTACTTC	CASSLGAAPHHYEQYF
TRBV19	TRBD1	TRBJ1-2	.	TGTGCCAGTAGTACCCCCGGGACAGACTATGGCTACACCTTC	CASSTPGTDYGYTF
TRBV4-3	TRBD2	TRBJ2-1	.	TGCGCCAGCAGCCAAGAAGACCGCGGGAGCTCCTACAATGAGCAGTTCTTC	CASSQEDRGSSYNEQFF
TRBV12-3/TRBV12-4	.	TRBJ1-3	.	TGTGCCAGCAGTTTATTACAAAACACCATATATTTT	CASSLLQNTIYF
TRBV3-1/TRBV3-2	TRBD2	TRBJ2-7	.	TGTGCCAGCAGTCCCCTAGCGGGAGGAAAGGAGCAGTACTTC	CASSPLAGGKEQYF
TRBV5-1	TRBD2	TRBJ2-1	.	TGCGCCAGCAGCACGGGACTAGCGGACAATGAGCAGTTCTTC	CASSTGLADNEQFF
TRBV7-8	TRBD2	TRBJ2-1	.	TGTGCCAGCAGCTTCGCGGGAGCAAAAGGCAATGAGCAGTTCTTC	CASSFAGAKGNEQFF
TRBV14	TRBD2	TRBJ2-7	few	TGTGCCAGCAGCCATGTCCAGTCTAGCGGGGGGAGCTCCTACGAGCAGTACTTC	CASSHVQSSGGSSYEQYF